This T cell receptor (beta chain) was sequenced in a study of cytomegalovirus exposure and HLA in healthy donors. Findings and limits, study-wide: In a later analysis, V- and J-gene trimming of beta chains associated with a DCLRE1C missense variant, replicated independently. Most TCR sequences were seen very rarely across donors, but some public TCRs occurred in many. Immune exposure information available was restricted to CMV serostatus.

A remark on this clone: Its target is not known.

V lost 1 base to trimming and J lost 5 bases; unmatched junction nucleotides: 5. This CDR3 is 14 amino acids long. CDR1 is MGHRA and CDR2 is YSYEKL in the germline V gene. The study ran its PCR with 60 Vbeta and 13 Jbeta primers. Method: immunoSEQ multiplex PCR; TCRdb's copy keeps in-frame clones and lacks some. The table shows about 160,000 clones, with just under 80% occurring only once. Material for sequencing was PBMCs. This TCR came from a man younger than 45 in good health and CMV-seronegative. The V gene is TRBV4-1, the J gene TRBJ2-7; 7 nucleotides agree with TRBD1. CDR3 loop: CASSQVQGYDEQYF. CDR3 in DNA: TGCGCCAGCAGCCAAGTACAGGGGTATGACGAGCAGTACTTC.